The 11 T cell receptor beta chains listed next were all sequenced from one sample in a study of T-cell reconstitution after alpha-beta-depleted transplantation in children listed by TCRdb under 2016. Read against the paper, the sample's treatment or condition label means: allogeneic hematopoietic cell transplantation with graft depleted of TCRalphabeta T cells and CD19 B cells. Library prep was done by PCR. For sequencing, an Illumina HiSeq 2500 was employed. To normalize quantification of the TCRbeta repertoire, the TCR libraries were built with molecular barcoding that relied on unique molecular identifiers. The public sequencing data were trimmed at Q25 with fastp and processed into clonotypes with MiXCR by TCRdb, which kept only in-frame beta chains. Every distinct CDR3 protein forms one entry, paired with its most common genes and DNA. The sample table holds around 960,000 distinct CDR3 sequences, of which about 29% were seen once. About 28% of the sample comes from the top ten.

The sample was PBMCs, mostly from graft donor cells, taken 360 days after TCRalphabeta/CD19-depleted stem cell transplant. Receptors originate from a boy younger than two who had a stem cell transplant for SCID, so the T cells may come from the graft donor.

V usage is TRBV20-1 and J usage is TRBJ2-3, with 7 bases that match TRBD1. This CDR3 contains 13 residues. The trim removed 6 bases at V and 4 bases at J, leaving 7 bases unmatched. CDR1 is DFQATT, CDR2 SNEGSKA, per germline (reference sequence). CDR3 sequence reads: CSATSTGADTQYF. CDR3 nucleotide sequence: TGCAGTGCCACTTCTACAGGGGCAGATACGCAGTATTTT.

This clonotype was seen more than once but under ten times. The chain recombines TRBV7-6 with TRBJ2-1; D is unclear. The CDR3 extends over 13 amino acids. The germline V and J ends were trimmed by 5 bases and 8 bases, with 13 bases remaining between them. The germline CDR1 and CDR2 sequences are SGHVS and FNYEAQ. CDR3 loop: CASSTQIGDEQFF. CDR3 bases: TGTGCCAGCAGCACTCAGATTGGCGATGAGCAGTTCTTC.

In this sample, this clonotype turned up a few times. This sequence joins TRBV7-3 and TRBJ2-5; D remains unclear. Trimming cost V 5 bases and J 2 bases, with 15 bases left between them. The CDR3 length is 15 residues. Germline CDR1 and CDR2: SGHTA and FQGTGA. The CDR3 coding sequence is TGTGCCAGCAGCCGTACCGGGCACCGACAAGAGACCCAGTACTTC. It translates to CASSRTGHRQETQYF.

As for this clonotype: A junction end diverges from the germline sequence, so it may reflect a read error. In DNA form, the CDR3 reads TGCAGTGCCAGAGTCAGCTCGGGGGAGCAGTACTTC. Translation: CSARVSSGEQYF. The gene calls are TRBV20-1 and TRBJ2-7, with D possibly TRBD2 on 5 matching bases. Germline V gene sequence: CDR1 DFQATT, CDR2 SNEGSKA (reference sequence). This CDR3 is 12 amino acids long.

This chain joins TRBV19 and TRBJ2-2; 10 bases fit TRBD1. Germline loops: CDR1 LNHDA, CDR2 SQIVND (reference sequence). Unmatched junction bases numbered 15, after V lost 5 bases and J lost 6 bases. The CDR3 runs 18 residues. For the CDR3, the DNA is TGTGCCAGTAGTTTGGGACAGGGGTTCACGTCCTCGTCCGGGGAGCTGTTTTTT. Translating it yields CASSLGQGFTSSSGELFF. The variable domain in full, completed from reference TRBV19 and TRBJ2-2, reads DGGITQSPKYLFRKEGQNVTLSCEQNLNHDAMYWYRQDPGQGLRLIYYSQIVNDFQKGDIAEGYSVSREKKESFPLTVTSAQKNPTAFYLCASSLGQGFTSSSGELFFGEGSRLTVL.

The rearrangement uses TRBV4-3 and TRBJ2-3; 7 bases match TRBD2. The germline V gene has CDR1 LGHNA and CDR2 YSLEER. The CDR3 is 16 residues long. V was clipped by 3 bases and J by 3 bases; unmatched bases: 9. The CDR3 reads CASSQGVNGRTDTQYF. The CDR3 bases are TGCGCCAGCAGCCAGGGGGTGAACGGGAGGACAGATACGCAGTATTTT.

This chain uses TRBV6-5 with TRBJ2-3, with 10 bases lining up with TRBD1. The V gene's germline CDR1 is MNHEY and CDR2 SVGAGI. V was clipped by 0 bases and J by 2 bases; unmatched bases: 8. This CDR3 region has 18 residues. This CDR3 is CASSYSTGTGVFTDTQYF. The CDR3 DNA follows: TGTGCCAGCAGTTACTCAACCGGGACAGGGGTCTTCACAGATACGCAGTATTTT.

This clonotype has more than one count but fewer than ten. The rearrangement joins TRBV7-6 to TRBJ1-3; 12 nucleotides line up with TRBD1. The CDR3 has 15 amino acids. V dropped 5 bases and J dropped 4; count of bases not matched to a gene: 3. The germline V gene encodes CDR1 SGHVS and CDR2 FNYEAQ. This CDR3 is CASSGDRGQGNTIYF. The CDR3 nucleotides read TGTGCCAGCAGCGGGGACAGGGGGCAAGGAAACACCATATATTTT. Complete variable domain (other parts from reference TRBV7-6 and TRBJ1-3): GAGVSQSPRYKVTKRGQDVALRCDPISGHVSLYWYRQALGQGPEFLTYFNYEAQQDKSGLPNDRFSAERPEGSISTLTIQRTEQRDSAMYRCASSGDRGQGNTIYFGEGSWLTVV.

The CDR3 region has the DNA TGCGCCAGCAGCCACCGGGACAGGGGTAGGACCGGGGAGCTGTTTTTT. Protein sequence: CASSHRDRGRTGELFF. The V call is TRBV4-1, the J call TRBJ2-2, with 10 bases lining up with TRBD1. V gave up 3 bases and J gave up 5 bases; unmatched junction bases: 6. Germline V CDR1 and CDR2: MGHRA, YSYEKL. The CDR3 runs 16 residues.

The chain employs TRBV20-1 and TRBJ1-6, with 8 bases identical to TRBD1. CDR3 length equals 13 residues. Germline CDR1 is DFQATT and CDR2 is SNEGSKA (reference sequence). V shed 3 bases, J shed 7 bases, and the junction held 2 bases outside the gene matches. CDR3: CSARDRANSPLHF. The CDR3 DNA follows: TGCAGTGCTAGGGACAGGGCGAATTCACCCCTCCACTTT.

The table lists this clonotype with a few counts. The chain links TRBV4-3 to TRBJ2-1; D uncertain. V lost 0 bases and J lost 3, with 9 bases in between. Germline CDR1 reads LGHNA; CDR2 reads YSLEER. The CDR3 totals 15 residues. CDR3 coding DNA: TGCGCCAGCAGCCAAGATATTAGCTTCTACAATGAGCAGTTCTTC. Its protein product is CASSQDISFYNEQFF.